The sequence of this T cell receptor beta chain was determined in a study of cytomegalovirus exposure and HLA in healthy donors. Study results and caveats: The tendency of first-cohort TCR clusters to co-occur in the 90 to 150 validation repertoires emerged from a later analysis.

A word on this clone: Its target is not known.

Germline CDR1 and CDR2: SGHAT and FQNNGV. V shed 6 bases and J shed 0 bases, with 12 bases lying between them. This CDR3 is 15 amino acids long. Separation from the roughly 690-subject first cohort characterized the roughly 130-subject validation cohort, to which the donors belonged. Libraries were prepared by immunoSEQ multiplex PCR; TCRdb keeps only in-frame clonotypes and omits some of them. The sample records 150,000 to 200,000 clones, about 85% being singletons. The clonotype was recovered from a man aged 18-30 years in good health and CMV-seropositive. The material sequenced was PBMCs. This chain uses TRBV11-2 with TRBJ2-1, with D maybe TRBD1 (6 bases). CDR3 nucleotide sequence: TGTGCCAGCAGTCCCGGGACATTCTCCTACAATGAGCAGTTCTTC. Residues: CASSPGTFSYNEQFF.